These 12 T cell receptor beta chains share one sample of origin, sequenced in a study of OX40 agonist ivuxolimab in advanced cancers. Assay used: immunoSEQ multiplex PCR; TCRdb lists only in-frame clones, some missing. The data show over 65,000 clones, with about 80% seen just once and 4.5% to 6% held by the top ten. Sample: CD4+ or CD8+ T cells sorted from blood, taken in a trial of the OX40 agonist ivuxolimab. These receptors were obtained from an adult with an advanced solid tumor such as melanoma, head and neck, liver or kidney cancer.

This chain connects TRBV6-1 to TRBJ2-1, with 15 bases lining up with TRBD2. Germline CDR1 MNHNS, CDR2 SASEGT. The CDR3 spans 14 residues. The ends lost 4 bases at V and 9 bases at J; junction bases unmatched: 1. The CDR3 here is CASSGTSGRAEQFF. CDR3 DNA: TGTGCCAGCAGTGGGACTAGCGGGAGGGCTGAGCAGTTCTTC.

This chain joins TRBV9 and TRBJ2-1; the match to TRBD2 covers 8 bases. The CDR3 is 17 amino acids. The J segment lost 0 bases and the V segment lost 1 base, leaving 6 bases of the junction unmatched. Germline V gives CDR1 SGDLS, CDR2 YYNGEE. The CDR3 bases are TGTGCCAGCAGCGTACCCCCAACTAGCGGCTCCTACAATGAGCAGTTCTTC. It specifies CASSVPPTSGSYNEQFF.

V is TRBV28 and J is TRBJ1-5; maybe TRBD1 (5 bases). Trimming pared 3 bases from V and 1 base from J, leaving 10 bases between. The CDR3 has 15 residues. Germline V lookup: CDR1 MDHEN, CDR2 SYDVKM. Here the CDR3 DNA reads TGTGCCAGCAGTTTTGGGGGGAGCAGCAATCAGCCCCAGCATTTT. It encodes CASSFGGSSNQPQHF.

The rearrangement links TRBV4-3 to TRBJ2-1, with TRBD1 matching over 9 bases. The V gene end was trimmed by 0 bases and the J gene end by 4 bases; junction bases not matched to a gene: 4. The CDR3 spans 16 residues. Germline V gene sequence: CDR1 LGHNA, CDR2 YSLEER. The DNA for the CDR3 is TGCGCCAGCAGCCAAGATCGGGGGACAGGGTACAATGAGCAGTTCTTC. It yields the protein CASSQDRGTGYNEQFF.

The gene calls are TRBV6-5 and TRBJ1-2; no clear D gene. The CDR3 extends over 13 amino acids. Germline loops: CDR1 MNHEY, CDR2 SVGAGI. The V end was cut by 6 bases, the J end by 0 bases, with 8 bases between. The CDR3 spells CASSYRANYGYTF. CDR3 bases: TGTGCCAGCAGCTACAGAGCTAACTATGGCTACACCTTC.

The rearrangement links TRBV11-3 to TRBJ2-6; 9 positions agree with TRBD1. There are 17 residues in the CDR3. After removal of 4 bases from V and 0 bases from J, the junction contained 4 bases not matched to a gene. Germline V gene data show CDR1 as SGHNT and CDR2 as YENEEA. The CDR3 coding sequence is TGTGCCAGCAGCTCGGACAGGGGCGTCTCTGGGGCCAACGTCCTGACTTTC. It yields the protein CASSSDRGVSGANVLTF.

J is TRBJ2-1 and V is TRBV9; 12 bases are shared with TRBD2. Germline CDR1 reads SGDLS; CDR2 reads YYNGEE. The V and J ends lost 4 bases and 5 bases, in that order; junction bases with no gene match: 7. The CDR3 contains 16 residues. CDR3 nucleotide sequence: TGTGCCAGCAGCTCCCAGGGACTAGCGGGCAACAATGAGCAGTTCTTC. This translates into CASSSQGLAGNNEQFF.

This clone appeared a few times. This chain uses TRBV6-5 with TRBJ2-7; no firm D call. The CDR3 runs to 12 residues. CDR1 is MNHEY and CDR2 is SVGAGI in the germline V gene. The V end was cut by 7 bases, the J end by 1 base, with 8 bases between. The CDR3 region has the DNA TGTGCCAGCAATGGCGGTTCCTACGAGCAGTACTTC. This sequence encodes CASNGGSYEQYF.

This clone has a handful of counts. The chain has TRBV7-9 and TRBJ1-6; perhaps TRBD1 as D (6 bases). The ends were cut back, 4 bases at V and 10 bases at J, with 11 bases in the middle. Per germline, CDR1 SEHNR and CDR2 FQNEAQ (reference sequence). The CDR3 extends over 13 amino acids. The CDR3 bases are TGTGCCAGCAGCTCACAGGGCGGCTCACCCCTCCACTTT. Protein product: CASSSQGGSPLHF.

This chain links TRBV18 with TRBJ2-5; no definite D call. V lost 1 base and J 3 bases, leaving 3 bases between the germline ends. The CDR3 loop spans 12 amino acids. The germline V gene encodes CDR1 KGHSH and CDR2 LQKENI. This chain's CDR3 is CASSPQEETQYF. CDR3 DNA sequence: TGTGCCAGCTCACCACAAGAAGAGACCCAGTACTTC.

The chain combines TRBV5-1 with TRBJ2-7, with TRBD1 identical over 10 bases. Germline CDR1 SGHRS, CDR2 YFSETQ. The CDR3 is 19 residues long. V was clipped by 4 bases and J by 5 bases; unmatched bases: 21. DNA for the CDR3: TGCGCCAGCAGCCTGGACCGGGACAGGGGCCGGGAATGTTCTAACGAGCAGTACGTC. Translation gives CASSLDRDRGRECSNEQYV.

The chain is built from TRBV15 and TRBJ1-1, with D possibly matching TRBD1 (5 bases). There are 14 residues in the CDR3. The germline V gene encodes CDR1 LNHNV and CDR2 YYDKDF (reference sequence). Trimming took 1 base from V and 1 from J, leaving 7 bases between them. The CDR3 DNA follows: TGTGCCACCAGCAGAGGAGGGGCGAACACTGAAGCTTTCTTT. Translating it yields CATSRGGANTEAFF. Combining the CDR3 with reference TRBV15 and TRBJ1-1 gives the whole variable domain DAMVIQNPRYQVTQFGKPVTLSCSQTLNHNVMYWYQQKSSQAPKLLFHYYDKDFNNEADTPDNFQSRRPNTSFCFLDIRSPGLGDTAMYLCATSRGGANTEAFFGQGTRLTVV.